This record looks at one T cell receptor beta chain sequence and its context. The antigen it binds to is not known. Qualities for individual bases were not recorded, and no much larger clone is one base off. CDR1 SGHAT and CDR2 FQNNGV are derived from the germline V gene. The CDR3 contains 13 residues, cysteine and phenylalanine counted. Of all the DNA, just the CDR3 is kept, 39 bases in frame from base 1. V and J are truncated by 3 bases and 4 bases respectively, leaving an intervening sequence of 9 bases. The data derive from a study of OX40 agonist ivuxolimab in advanced cancers. Looking at the study overall: Ivuxolimab, which targeted the costimulatory receptor OX40 (CD134), was an agonistic, fully human IgG2 monoclonal antibody. Intravenous ivuxolimab was administered to patients every 2 weeks at six dose levels: 0.01, 0.1, 0.3, 1.5, 3 and 10 mg/kg. Of the approximately 50 dose-escalation patients, hepatocellular carcinoma was present in about 20, melanoma in some 15, renal cell carcinoma in 9 and head and neck cancer in 9. A male proportion of almost 85% and a mean age of roughly 55 years, ranging from 23 to 79, were recorded for the dose-escalation cohort. Prior anti-PD-1, anti-PD-L1 or anti-CTLA-4 therapy was permitted, and checkpoint inhibitors had been received by more than 35% of dose-escalation patients. Partial responses occurred in three dose-escalation patients: two with cutaneous melanoma and one with hepatocellular carcinoma. The purpose of peripheral TCRbeta sequencing was to test whether ivuxolimab changed TCR sequence diversity and led to clonal T-cell expansion. The paper describes the monotherapy dose-escalation part (N of about 50 patients) of the phase I trial of ivuxolimab.

The trial excluded patients who had a history of autoimmune disease or who were on systemic immunosuppression. Peripheral blood for TCR sequencing was drawn from every dose cohort at baseline, at cycle 4 day 1 and at cycle 7 day 1. Samples came from an open-label, multicenter, first-in-human phase I dose-escalation trial of ivuxolimab. Adults with locally advanced or metastatic melanoma, renal cell, hepatocellular, or head and neck squamous cell carcinoma were enrolled in the trial. Before TCR sequencing, CD4+ T cells and CD8+ T cells from peripheral blood were sorted into separate populations. For sequencing of the TCRbeta CDR3 region, genomic DNA was extracted from the sorted cells. TCRbeta CDR3 regions were sequenced using the immunoSEQ Assay. In TCRdb, the immuneACCESS table is reduced to in-frame sequences with V and J assigned. These tables do not hold every clone; where another copy was compared, an unresolved V gene accounts for under half, and the others remain unexplained. The sample contains 53,000 or so clones, approximately 84% of them found a single time. Of the sample, around 4.6% falls within the top ten clones.

Broad study findings and their caveats: At doses from 0.1 to 3.0 mg/kg, clonal expansion was seen in both CD4+ and CD8+ blood T cells between baseline and week 6. The antigen specificity of the clonally expanded peripheral T cells was not determined. Low levels of normalized T-cell clonal expansion were also seen in some patients who did not respond. In the 0.1-3.0 mg/kg groups, partial responders had among the lowest normalized peripheral clonal expansion, particularly in CD8+ T cells. After ivuxolimab, more expanded clones were found on average in CD8+ T cells than in CD4+ T cells.

The V gene is TRBV11-2 and the J gene is TRBJ1-1; no D gene call is confident. The sequence was collected from an adult with an advanced solid tumor such as melanoma, head and neck, liver or kidney cancer. This specimen consisted of CD4+ or CD8+ T cells sorted from blood, obtained in a trial of the OX40 agonist ivuxolimab. The CDR3 is CASSFARVTEAFF. The DNA sequence reads TGTGCCAGCAGCTTCGCCCGGGTCACTGAAGCTTTCTTT.